Listed below are T cell receptor beta chains from one sample, sequenced in a study of T cell responses to AZD1222 COVID-19 vaccine. Clones were sequenced by immunoSEQ multiplex PCR, and TCRdb holds only the in-frame ones, with some missing. The sample contains 140,000 to 150,000 clones, around 86% of which appear only once. Sequenced here: peripheral blood, sampled on day 0 of MenACWY control vaccination. The origin of the receptors is an adult in good health. Each CDR3 is given with its conserved first and last residue. A D gene is named only where the DNA matches it firmly. Clone size appears in some rows only: once, few, many, or a class for an expanded clone.

CDR3nt: TGTGCCAGCAGTTACGCCGGGGTGGGAAACACCATATATTTT; CDR3aa: CASSYAGVGNTIYF; d_gene: NA; j_gene: TRBJ1-3; abundance: NA; v_gene: TRBV6-5
CDR3nt: TGCGCCAGCAGCCCGGCGCCTACCGGGGAGCTGTTTTTT; CDR3aa: CASSPAPTGELFF; d_gene: NA; j_gene: TRBJ2-2; abundance: NA; v_gene: TRBV4-1
CDR3nt: TGTGCCAGCAGTCTTAGGGACAGGGGATATGAGCAGTTCTTC; CDR3aa: CASSLRDRGYEQFF; d_gene: TRBD1; j_gene: TRBJ2-1; abundance: NA; v_gene: TRBV25-1
CDR3nt: TGTGCCAGCAGCCGAGGACAAATTCAGCCCCAGCATTTT; CDR3aa: CASSRGQIQPQHF; d_gene: NA; j_gene: TRBJ1-5; abundance: NA; v_gene: TRBV6-5
CDR3nt: TGTGCCAGCAGCCAAGATATAGGGTTTCGGGACTTAACTTCCACAGATACGCAGTATTTT; CDR3aa: CASSQDIGFRDLTSTDTQYF; d_gene: NA; j_gene: TRBJ2-3; abundance: NA; v_gene: TRBV3-1/TRBV3-2
CDR3nt: TGTGCCAGCAGCTCCAAGCGGGCGGGGCGAGAATACCAAGAGACCCAGTACTTC; CDR3aa: CASSSKRAGREYQETQYF; d_gene: NA; j_gene: TRBJ2-5; abundance: NA; v_gene: TRBV7-9
CDR3nt: TGTGCCAGCAGCTTAGTAGGGCCAACTAATGAAAAACTGTTTTTT; CDR3aa: CASSLVGPTNEKLFF; d_gene: NA; j_gene: TRBJ1-4; abundance: NA; v_gene: TRBV7-9
CDR3nt: TGTGCCACCAGCAGACGAAGCGGGGCGAACACAGATACGCAGTATTTT; CDR3aa: CATSRRSGANTDTQYF; d_gene: TRBD2; j_gene: TRBJ2-3; abundance: NA; v_gene: TRBV15
CDR3nt: TGCAGCGCTGGGGCGACGGAGCTGTTTTTT; CDR3aa: CSAGATELFF; d_gene: NA; j_gene: TRBJ2-2; abundance: NA; v_gene: TRBV29-1
CDR3nt: TGTGCCAGCAGCCTGGGGGTTGGGGGTTCCGGTTCTACGCAGTATTTT; CDR3aa: CASSLGVGGSGSTQYF; d_gene: NA; j_gene: TRBJ2-3; abundance: many; v_gene: TRBV5-4
CDR3nt: TGTGCCAGCAGCTTAGAGGGCAGGATCTATGGCTACACCTTC; CDR3aa: CASSLEGRIYGYTF; d_gene: NA; j_gene: TRBJ1-2; abundance: NA; v_gene: TRBV7-9
CDR3nt: TGCAGTGCCAGAGAAGGAACCGGGGAGCTGTTTTTT; CDR3aa: CSAREGTGELFF; d_gene: NA; j_gene: TRBJ2-2; abundance: NA; v_gene: TRBV29-1
CDR3nt: TGTGCCACCAGCAGAGGTCGGGACAGGGCGAACGGTCAGCCCCAGCATTTT; CDR3aa: CATSRGRDRANGQPQHF; d_gene: TRBD1; j_gene: TRBJ1-5; abundance: few; v_gene: TRBV15
CDR3nt: TGTGCCAGCAGCTTTGGGGGCACAGAAGCAGATACGCAGTATTTT; CDR3aa: CASSFGGTEADTQYF; d_gene: NA; j_gene: TRBJ2-3; abundance: NA; v_gene: TRBV5-4
CDR3nt: TGTGCCATCAGTTGGACAGCCGGGAATGAGCAGTTCTTC; CDR3aa: CAISWTAGNEQFF; d_gene: NA; j_gene: TRBJ2-1; abundance: NA; v_gene: TRBV10-3
CDR3nt: TGTGCCAGCAGCCTTCCGACAGGGGGCGGGACAGATACGCAGTATTTT; CDR3aa: CASSLPTGGGTDTQYF; d_gene: TRBD1; j_gene: TRBJ2-3; abundance: NA; v_gene: TRBV14
CDR3nt: TGTGCCAGCAGCCGATTATATGAAAAACTGTTTTTT; CDR3aa: CASSRLYEKLFF; d_gene: NA; j_gene: TRBJ1-4; abundance: NA; v_gene: TRBV5-5
CDR3nt: TGTGCCAGCAAGGGGGCAGGACAGGGCCCCTACGAGCAGTACTTC; CDR3aa: CASKGAGQGPYEQYF; d_gene: TRBD1; j_gene: TRBJ2-7; abundance: NA; v_gene: TRBV2
CDR3nt: TGCGCCAGCAGTGCCGGTTCGGGCTCTGGGGCCAACGTCCTGACTTTC; CDR3aa: CASSAGSGSGANVLTF; d_gene: NA; j_gene: TRBJ2-6; abundance: NA; v_gene: TRBV10-1
CDR3nt: TGCGCCAGCAGCTTGGCACTAGCGGGGGTTGAGCAGTTCTTC; CDR3aa: CASSLALAGVEQFF; d_gene: TRBD2; j_gene: TRBJ2-1; abundance: few; v_gene: TRBV5-1
CDR3nt: TGTGCCAGCTCACCACCCCAAGAGACCCAGTACTTC; CDR3aa: CASSPPQETQYF; d_gene: NA; j_gene: TRBJ2-5; abundance: NA; v_gene: TRBV18
CDR3nt: TGTGCCAGTAGTATCGGGACTGCCCTTGAAATGCCCCAGCATTTT; CDR3aa: CASSIGTALEMPQHF; d_gene: NA; j_gene: TRBJ1-5; abundance: NA; v_gene: TRBV19